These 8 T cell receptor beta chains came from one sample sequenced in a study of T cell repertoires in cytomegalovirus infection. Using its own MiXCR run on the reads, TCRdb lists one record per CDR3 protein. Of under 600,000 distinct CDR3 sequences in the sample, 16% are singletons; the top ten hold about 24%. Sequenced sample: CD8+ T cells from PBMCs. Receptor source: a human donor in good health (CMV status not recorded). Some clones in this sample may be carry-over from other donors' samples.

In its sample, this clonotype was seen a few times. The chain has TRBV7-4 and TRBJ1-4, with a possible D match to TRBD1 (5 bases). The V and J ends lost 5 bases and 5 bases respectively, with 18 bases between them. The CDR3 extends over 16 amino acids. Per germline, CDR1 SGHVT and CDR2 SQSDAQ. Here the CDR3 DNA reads TGTGCCAGCAGCCCTCCAGGACATCCCAAGAATGAAAAACTGTTTTTT. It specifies CASSPPGHPKNEKLFF.

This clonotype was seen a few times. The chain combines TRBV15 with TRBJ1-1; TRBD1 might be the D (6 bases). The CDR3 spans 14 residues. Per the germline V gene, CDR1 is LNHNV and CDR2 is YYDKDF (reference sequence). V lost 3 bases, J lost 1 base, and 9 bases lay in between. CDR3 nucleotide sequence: TGTGCCACCAGCAGGAGGACAGCGAACACTGAAGCTTTCTTT. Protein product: CATSRRTANTEAFF.

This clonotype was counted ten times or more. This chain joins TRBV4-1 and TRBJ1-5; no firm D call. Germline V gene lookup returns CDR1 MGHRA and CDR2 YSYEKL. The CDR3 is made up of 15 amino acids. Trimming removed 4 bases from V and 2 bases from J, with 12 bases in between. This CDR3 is CASSPLEGGNQPQHF. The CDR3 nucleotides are TGCGCCAGCAGCCCACTCGAAGGAGGCAATCAGCCCCAGCATTTT.

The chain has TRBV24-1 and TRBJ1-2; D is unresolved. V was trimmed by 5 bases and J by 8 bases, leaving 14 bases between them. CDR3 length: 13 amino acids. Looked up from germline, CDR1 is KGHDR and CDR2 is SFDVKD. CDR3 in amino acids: CATSGAGPEGYTF. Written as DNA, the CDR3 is TGTGCCACCAGTGGGGCGGGCCCGGAGGGCTACACCTTC.

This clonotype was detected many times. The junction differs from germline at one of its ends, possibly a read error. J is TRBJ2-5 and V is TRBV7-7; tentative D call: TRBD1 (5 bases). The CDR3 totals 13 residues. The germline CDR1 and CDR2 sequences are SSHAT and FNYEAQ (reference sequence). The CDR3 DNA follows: TGTGCTAGCAGCTTAGTGTGGGGCGAGACCCAGTACTTC. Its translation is CASSLVWGETQYF.

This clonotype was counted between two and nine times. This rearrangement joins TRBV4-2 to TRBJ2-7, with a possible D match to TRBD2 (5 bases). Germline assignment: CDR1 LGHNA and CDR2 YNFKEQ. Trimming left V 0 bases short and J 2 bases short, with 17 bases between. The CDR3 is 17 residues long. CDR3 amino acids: CASSQESYSEGAYEQYF. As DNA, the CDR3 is TGTGCCAGCAGCCAAGAGAGTTATAGCGAGGGAGCCTACGAGCAGTACTTC.

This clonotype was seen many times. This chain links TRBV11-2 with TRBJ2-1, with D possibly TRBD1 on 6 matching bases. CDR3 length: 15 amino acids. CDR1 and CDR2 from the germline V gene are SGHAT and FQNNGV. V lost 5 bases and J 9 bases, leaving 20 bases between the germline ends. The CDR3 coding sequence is TGTGCCAGCAGCCCCGTCTTGCACAGGGTTGGTGAGCAGTTCTTC. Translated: CASSPVLHRVGEQFF. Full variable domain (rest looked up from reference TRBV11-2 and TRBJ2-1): EAGVAQSPRYKIIEKRQSVAFWCNPISGHATLYWYQQILGQGPKLLIQFQNNGVVDDSQLPKDRFSAERLKGVDSTLKIQPAKLEDSAVYLCASSPVLHRVGEQFFGPGTRLTVL.

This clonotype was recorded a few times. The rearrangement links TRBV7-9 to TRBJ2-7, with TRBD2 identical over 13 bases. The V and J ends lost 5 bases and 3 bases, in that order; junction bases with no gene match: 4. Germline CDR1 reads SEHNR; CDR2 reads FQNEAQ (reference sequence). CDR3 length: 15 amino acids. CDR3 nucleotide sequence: TGTGCCAGCAGCGCGGGACTAGCGGGACTCTACGAGCAGTACTTC. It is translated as CASSAGLAGLYEQYF.